Shown below are 21 T cell receptor beta chains from a single sample sequenced in a study of tumor-infiltrating lymphocytes in localized non-small cell lung cancer. Here immunoSEQ multiplex PCR was the method, and the copy in TCRdb shows in-frame clones only, minus some. The sample has around 15,000 clones; 70% to 75% are singletons. Sequencing was carried out using lung tumor tissue. These receptors all come from a human donor with non-small cell lung cancer.

This clone has only a few counts. The CDR3 here is CASSTRQGPSYEQYF. The CDR3 nucleotides are TGTGCCAGCAGCACTCGACAGGGTCCCTCCTACGAGCAGTACTTC. The chain uses TRBV7-8 and TRBJ2-7, with TRBD1 identical over 7 bases. This CDR3 region has 15 residues. The V gene's germline CDR1 is SGHVS and CDR2 FQNEAQ. Losses at the gene ends were 5 bases for V and 0 bases for J; bases not matched to a gene: 7.

By sample fraction, this clone is medium-sized. The chain is built from TRBV5-5 and TRBJ1-4; D perhaps matches TRBD1 (6 bases). This CDR3 has 16 residues. Trimming took off 4 bases at V and 8 bases at J, with 21 bases between the two ends. Germline CDR1 reads SGHKS; CDR2 reads YYEKEE (reference sequence). CDR3 DNA sequence: TGTGCCAGCAGCCCCGGACAGCTCTCTAATGGAGAAAAACTGTTTTTT. Its translation: CASSPGQLSNGEKLFF.

The rearrangement links TRBV14 to TRBJ2-3; the D is unclear. Germline V gene sequence: CDR1 SGHDN, CDR2 FVKESK. The germline V and J ends were trimmed by 1 base and 3 bases, with 14 bases remaining between them. The CDR3 runs 16 residues. CDR3 in DNA: TGTGCCAGCAGCCAAGTCGGTGGGTCCGGGACAGATACGCAGTATTTT. It yields the protein CASSQVGGSGTDTQYF.

This clone qualifies as medium-sized. CDR3 sequence reads: CSVVPGGLGTGELFF. The CDR3 DNA is TGCAGCGTTGTGCCAGGGGGTTTGGGGACCGGGGAGCTGTTTTTT. The rearrangement uses TRBV29-1 and TRBJ2-2; TRBD1 aligns across 7 bases. The CDR3 is 15 amino acids. J gave up 5 bases and V 4 bases, and 10 bases lay outside the gene matches. CDR1 SQVTM and CDR2 ANQGSEA come from the germline V gene.

The chain is built from TRBV18 and TRBJ1-4; D not certain. The CDR3 sequence is 13 residues long. V lost 2 bases, J lost 4 bases, and 5 bases lay in between. Germline V CDR1 and CDR2: KGHSH, LQKENI. CDR3 DNA: TGTGCCAGCTCACCAGACATTAATGAAAAACTGTTTTTT. It encodes CASSPDINEKLFF.

The genes are TRBV5-1 and TRBJ2-3, with D tentatively TRBD2 (5 bases). V was cut by 5 bases and J by 1 base, with 11 bases left in between. The length of the CDR3 is 14 residues. Per the germline V gene, CDR1 is SGHRS and CDR2 is YFSETQ. CDR3 DNA sequence: TGCGCCAGCAGTTTGCCCGGGGGCACAGATACGCAGTATTTT. The encoded protein is CASSLPGGTDTQYF. Together with reference TRBV5-1 and TRBJ2-3, the CDR3 gives the full variable domain: KAGVTQTPRYLIKTRGQQVTLSCSPISGHRSVSWYQQTPGQGLQFLFEYFSETQRNKGNFPGRFSGRQFSNSRSEMNVSTLELGDSALYLCASSLPGGTDTQYFGPGTRLTVL.

The chain joins TRBV4-1 to TRBJ2-2; 12 bases fit TRBD1. The germline gives CDR1 MGHRA, CDR2 YSYEKL. There are 17 residues in the CDR3. V trimming: 0 bases; J trimming: 6 bases; junction bases outside the gene matches: 5. The CDR3 loop is CASSQDRGTGGAGELFF. The CDR3 nucleotides read TGCGCCAGCAGCCAAGATAGGGGGACAGGGGGCGCCGGGGAGCTGTTTTTT.

This clone ranks as medium-sized. This rearrangement joins TRBV7-2 to TRBJ2-5, with 10 positions matching TRBD1. The CDR3 contains 16 residues. Trimming took 6 bases from V and 4 from J; bases not matched to a gene: 11. Germline CDR1 is SGHTA and CDR2 is FQGNSA. The CDR3 here is CASRENGTGVVETQYF. CDR3 in DNA: TGTGCCAGCAGAGAGAACGGGACAGGGGTTGTAGAGACCCAGTACTTC.

The gene calls are TRBV5-4 and TRBJ1-2; the D gene is possibly TRBD1 (5 bases). This CDR3 spans 14 amino acids. V shed 0 bases and J shed 6 bases, with 12 bases lying between them. Germline V CDR1 and CDR2: SGHNT, YYREEE (reference sequence). This chain's CDR3 is CASSLEGGENGYTF. CDR3 sequence (DNA): TGTGCCAGCAGCTTGGAAGGAGGGGAGAATGGCTACACCTTC.

The rearrangement uses TRBV7-2 and TRBJ2-3; no firm D call. Trimming cost V 3 bases and J 6 bases, with 16 bases left between them. The CDR3 extends over 15 amino acids. Germline-derived CDR1 and CDR2 are SGHTA and FQGNSA. CDR3 sequence (DNA): TGTGCCAGCAGCTTTTTGATCGTAGCCCCGGATACGCAGTATTTT. It encodes CASSFLIVAPDTQYF.

The chain carries TRBV27 and TRBJ2-5; 10 bases are shared with TRBD2. V was pared by 10 bases and J by 4 bases, with 15 bases of the junction left unmatched. The germline V gene encodes CDR1 MNHEY and CDR2 SMNVEV (reference sequence). CDR3 length: 16 residues. The CDR3 DNA reads as TGTGCCAACGCCGATAGCGGGAGGAAAAGGGGAGAGACCCAGTACTTC. This translates into CANADSGRKRGETQYF.

The rearrangement joins TRBV30 to TRBJ2-1, with 10 positions matching TRBD2. The CDR3 is 14 amino acids. With V trimmed by 2 bases and J by 9 bases, 7 bases remained unmatched. In germline, CDR1 is GTSNPN, CDR2 SVGIG (reference sequence). CDR3 sequence reads: CAWSTGLAPGEQFF. The CDR3 DNA follows: TGTGCCTGGAGTACGGGACTAGCGCCCGGTGAGCAGTTCTTC.

This clone has a single count. The genes are TRBV19 and TRBJ2-7; no firm D call. Trimming took 3 bases from V and 4 from J, leaving 4 bases between them. Germline V gene sequence: CDR1 LNHDA, CDR2 SQIVND (reference sequence). This CDR3 is built from 11 residues. The CDR3 spells CASSIGYEQYF. CDR3 DNA: TGTGCCAGTAGTATTGGTTACGAGCAGTACTTC.

V gene TRBV30 combines with J gene TRBJ1-1; D is ambiguous. Looked up from germline, CDR1 is GTSNPN and CDR2 is SVGIG (reference sequence). This CDR3 is built from 14 residues. V lost 3 bases and J 9 bases, leaving 20 bases between the germline ends. The CDR3 DNA sequence: TGTGCCTGGAGGAGGGTCAGGCGGTCGACCAAAGCTTTCTTT. Protein sequence: CAWRRVRRSTKAFF.

The rearrangement joins TRBV19 to TRBJ1-4; D unclear. The V and J ends lost 3 bases and 8 bases respectively, with 10 bases between them. Germline V gene data show CDR1 as LNHDA and CDR2 as SQIVND (reference sequence). The CDR3 consists of 13 residues. The CDR3 bases are TGTGCCAGTAGTATCGTCCAGACCGAAAAACTGTTTTTT. This sequence encodes CASSIVQTEKLFF. The full variable domain, rest sourced from reference TRBV19 and TRBJ1-4, is DGGITQSPKYLFRKEGQNVTLSCEQNLNHDAMYWYRQDPGQGLRLIYYSQIVNDFQKGDIAEGYSVSREKKESFPLTVTSAQKNPTAFYLCASSIVQTEKLFFGSGTQLSVL.

J is TRBJ2-2 and V is TRBV5-1, with 7 bases identical to TRBD1. V shed 3 bases and J 0 bases; nucleotides not matched to a gene: 5. The CDR3 is 16 residues long. Germline loops: CDR1 SGHRS, CDR2 YFSETQ. CDR3 sequence: CASSWVGQTNTGELFF. For the CDR3, the DNA is TGCGCCAGCAGCTGGGTGGGACAGACGAACACCGGGGAGCTGTTTTTT.

The chain combines TRBV29-1 with TRBJ1-1; perhaps TRBD1 as D (5 bases). V was shortened by 2 bases and J by 0 bases, with 10 bases between the two germline ends. Germline CDR1 is SQVTM and CDR2 is ANQGSEA. The CDR3 has 14 amino acids. CDR3 region: CSVEKGIMNTEAFF. In nucleotides, the CDR3 is TGCAGCGTTGAAAAGGGGATCATGAACACTGAAGCTTTCTTT.

The chain joins TRBV9 to TRBJ2-1, with D hard to call. The CDR3 totals 15 residues. Trimming cost V 4 bases and J 4 bases, with 15 bases left between them. In germline, CDR1 is SGDLS, CDR2 YYNGEE. The DNA for the CDR3 is TGTGCCAGCAGCAAACAAGGGTTAGGATACAATGAGCAGTTCTTC. Its translation: CASSKQGLGYNEQFF.

In its sample, this clone was seen a few times. J is TRBJ1-5 and V is TRBV19; 7 bases match TRBD1. Losses at the gene ends were 5 bases for V and 4 bases for J; bases not matched to a gene: 11. This CDR3 is 16 amino acids long. Germline values: CDR1 LNHDA, CDR2 SQIVND (reference sequence). Written as DNA, the CDR3 is TGTGCCAGTAGTGAATGGACAGGTCGCGGTAATCAGCCCCAGCATTTT. It codes for CASSEWTGRGNQPQHF.

V usage is TRBV4-2 and J usage is TRBJ2-1; 8 bases are shared with TRBD2. The germline CDR1 and CDR2 sequences are LGHNA and YNFKEQ. Trimming at V came to 5 bases and at J to 10 bases, leaving 16 bases not matched to a gene. The CDR3 consists of 16 residues. CDR3 nucleotide sequence: TGTGCCAGCAGCTCCCAAGCGGGGGCCTTCTTTAGCGAGCAGTTCTTC. The encoded protein is CASSSQAGAFFSEQFF.

This chain links TRBV5-6 with TRBJ2-3, with D possibly being TRBD2 (5 bases). Germline V gene lookup returns CDR1 SGHDT and CDR2 YYEEEE. This CDR3 is built from 11 residues. V lost 3 bases, J lost 7 bases, and 6 bases lay in between. The CDR3 is CASSSGNTQYF. CDR3 coding DNA: TGTGCCAGCAGCTCGGGGAATACGCAGTATTTT.